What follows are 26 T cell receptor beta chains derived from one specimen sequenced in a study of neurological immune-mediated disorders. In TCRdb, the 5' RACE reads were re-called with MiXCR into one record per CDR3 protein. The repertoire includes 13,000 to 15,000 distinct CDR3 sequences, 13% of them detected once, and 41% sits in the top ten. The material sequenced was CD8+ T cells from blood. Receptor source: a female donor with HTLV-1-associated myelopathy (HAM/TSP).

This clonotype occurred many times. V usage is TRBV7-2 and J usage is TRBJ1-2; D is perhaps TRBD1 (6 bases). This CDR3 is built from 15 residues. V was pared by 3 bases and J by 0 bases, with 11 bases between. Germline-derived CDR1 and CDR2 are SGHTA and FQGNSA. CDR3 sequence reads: CASSFGGLTNYGYTF. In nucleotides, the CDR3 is TGTGCCAGCAGCTTCGGGGGGCTAACTAACTATGGCTACACCTTC.

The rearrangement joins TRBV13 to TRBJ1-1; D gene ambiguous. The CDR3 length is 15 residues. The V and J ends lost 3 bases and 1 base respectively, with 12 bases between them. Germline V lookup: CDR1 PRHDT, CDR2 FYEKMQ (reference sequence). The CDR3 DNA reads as TGTGCCAGCAGCTTTATCTGGACCGAGAACACTGAAGCTTTCTTT. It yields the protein CASSFIWTENTEAFF.

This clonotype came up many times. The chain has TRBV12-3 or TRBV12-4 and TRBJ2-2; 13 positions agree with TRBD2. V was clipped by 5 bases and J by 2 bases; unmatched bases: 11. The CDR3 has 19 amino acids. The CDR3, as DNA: TGTGCCAGCAGTCCAGGGACTAGCGGGAAAACGGTAAACACCGGGGAGCTGTTTTTT. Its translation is CASSPGTSGKTVNTGELFF.

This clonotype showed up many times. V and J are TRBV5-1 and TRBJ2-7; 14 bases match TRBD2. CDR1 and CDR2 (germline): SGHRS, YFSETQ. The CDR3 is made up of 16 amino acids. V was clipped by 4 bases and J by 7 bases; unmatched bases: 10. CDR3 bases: TGCGCCAGCAGCGAGGGACTAGCGGGAGTAGGGGAGGAGCAGTACTTC. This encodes CASSEGLAGVGEEQYF.

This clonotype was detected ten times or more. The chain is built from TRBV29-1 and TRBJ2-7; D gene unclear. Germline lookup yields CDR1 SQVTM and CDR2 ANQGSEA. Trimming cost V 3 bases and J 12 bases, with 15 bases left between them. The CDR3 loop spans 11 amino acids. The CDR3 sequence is CSVEEIRFRYF. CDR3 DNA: TGCAGCGTTGAGGAAATCAGGTTTCGGTACTTC.

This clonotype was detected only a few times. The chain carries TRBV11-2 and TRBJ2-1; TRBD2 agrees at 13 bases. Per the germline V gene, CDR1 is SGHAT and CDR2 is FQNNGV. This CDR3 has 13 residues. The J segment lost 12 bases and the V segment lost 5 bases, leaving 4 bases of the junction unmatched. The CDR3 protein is CASSAGTSGVQFF. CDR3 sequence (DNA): TGTGCCAGCAGCGCCGGGACTAGCGGGGTGCAGTTCTTC.

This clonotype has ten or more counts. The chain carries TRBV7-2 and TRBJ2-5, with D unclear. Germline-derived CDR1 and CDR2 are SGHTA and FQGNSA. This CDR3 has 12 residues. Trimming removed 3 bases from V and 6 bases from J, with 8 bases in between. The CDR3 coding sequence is TGTGCCAGCAGCTTCGGTTTCCAGACCCAGTACTTC. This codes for CASSFGFQTQYF.

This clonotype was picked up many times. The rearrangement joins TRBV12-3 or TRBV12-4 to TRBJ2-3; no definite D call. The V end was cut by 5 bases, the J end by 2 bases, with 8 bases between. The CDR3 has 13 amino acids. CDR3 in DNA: TGTGCCAGCAGTGCGACTTACACAGATACGCAGTATTTT. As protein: CASSATYTDTQYF.

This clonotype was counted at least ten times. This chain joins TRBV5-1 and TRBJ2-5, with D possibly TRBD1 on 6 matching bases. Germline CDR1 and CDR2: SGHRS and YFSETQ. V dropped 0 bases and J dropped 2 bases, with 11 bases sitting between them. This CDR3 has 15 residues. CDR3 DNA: TGCGCCAGCAGCTTGGAAGGGGGTTGGCAAGAGACCCAGTACTTC. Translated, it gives CASSLEGGWQETQYF. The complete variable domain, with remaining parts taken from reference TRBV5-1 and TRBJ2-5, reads KAGVTQTPRYLIKTRGQQVTLSCSPISGHRSVSWYQQTPGQGLQFLFEYFSETQRNKGNFPGRFSGRQFSNSRSEMNVSTLELGDSALYLCASSLEGGWQETQYFGPGTRLLVL.

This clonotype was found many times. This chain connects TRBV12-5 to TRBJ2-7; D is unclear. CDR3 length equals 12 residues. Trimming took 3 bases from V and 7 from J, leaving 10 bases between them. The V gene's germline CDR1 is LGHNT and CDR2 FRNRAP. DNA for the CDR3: TGTGCTAGTGGTTTCGGTCTGGGGGAGCAGTACTTC. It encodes CASGFGLGEQYF.

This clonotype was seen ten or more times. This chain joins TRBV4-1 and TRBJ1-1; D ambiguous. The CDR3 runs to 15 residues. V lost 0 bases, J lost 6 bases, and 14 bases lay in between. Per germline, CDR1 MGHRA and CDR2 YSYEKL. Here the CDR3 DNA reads TGCGCCAGCAGCCAAGATCTGCGTGGTGACTCTGAAGCTTTCTTT. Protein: CASSQDLRGDSEAFF.

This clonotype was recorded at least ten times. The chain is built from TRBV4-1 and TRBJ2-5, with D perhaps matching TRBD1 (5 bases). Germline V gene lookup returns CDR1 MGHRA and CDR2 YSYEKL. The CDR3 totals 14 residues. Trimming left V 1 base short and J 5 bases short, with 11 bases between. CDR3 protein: CASSQAAGQETQYF. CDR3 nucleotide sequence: TGCGCCAGCAGCCAAGCCGCAGGGCAGGAGACCCAGTACTTC.

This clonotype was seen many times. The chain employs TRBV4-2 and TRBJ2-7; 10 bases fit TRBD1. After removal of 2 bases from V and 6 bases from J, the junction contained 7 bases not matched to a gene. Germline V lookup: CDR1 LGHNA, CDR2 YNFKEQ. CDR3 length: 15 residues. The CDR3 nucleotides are TGTGCCAGCAGCCAATACGGGACAGGGGTCTCCGAGCAGTACTTC. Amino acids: CASSQYGTGVSEQYF.

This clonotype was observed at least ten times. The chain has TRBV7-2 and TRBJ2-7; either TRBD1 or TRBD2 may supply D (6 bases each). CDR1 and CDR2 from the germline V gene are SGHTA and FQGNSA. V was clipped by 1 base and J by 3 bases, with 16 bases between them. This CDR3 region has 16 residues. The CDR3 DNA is TGTGCCAGCAGCTTAGACCCGGGGGCCTTAGGCTACGAGCAGTACTTC. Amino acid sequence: CASSLDPGALGYEQYF.

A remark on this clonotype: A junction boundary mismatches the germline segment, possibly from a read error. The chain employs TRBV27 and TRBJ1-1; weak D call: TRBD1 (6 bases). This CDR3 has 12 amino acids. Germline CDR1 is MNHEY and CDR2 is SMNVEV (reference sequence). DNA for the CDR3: TGCGCCAGCTCTACAGGGAACACTGAATCTTTCTTT. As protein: CASSTGNTESFF.

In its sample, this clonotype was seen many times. The CDR3 DNA sequence: TGTGCCAGCAGCCCCTGGACTAGCGGGGGGGCCTTGAATGAGCAGTTCTTC. It is translated as CASSPWTSGGALNEQFF. J is TRBJ2-1 and V is TRBV7-9; TRBD2 aligns across 15 bases. J lost 7 bases, V lost 5 bases, and 9 bases had no gene match. Looked up from germline, CDR1 is SEHNR and CDR2 is FQNEAQ (reference sequence). This CDR3 comprises 17 residues.

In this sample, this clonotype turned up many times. The CDR3 region has the DNA TGCAGTGCTAGAGATCGGTCAGGGACTTCGAACACTGAAGCTTTCTTT. This codes for CSARDRSGTSNTEAFF. The chain employs TRBV20-1 and TRBJ1-1; the D gene is possibly TRBD1 (5 bases). V was pared by 0 bases and J by 1 base, with 15 bases between. Germline CDR1 DFQATT, CDR2 SNEGSKA (reference sequence). This CDR3 is built from 16 residues.

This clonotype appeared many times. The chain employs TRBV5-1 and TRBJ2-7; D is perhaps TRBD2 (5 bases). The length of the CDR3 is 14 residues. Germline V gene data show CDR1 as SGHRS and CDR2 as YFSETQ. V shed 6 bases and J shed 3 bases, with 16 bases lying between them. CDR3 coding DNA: TGCGCCAGCACGTCCGAAGGAGGTAACTACGAGCAGTACTTC. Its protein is CASTSEGGNYEQYF.

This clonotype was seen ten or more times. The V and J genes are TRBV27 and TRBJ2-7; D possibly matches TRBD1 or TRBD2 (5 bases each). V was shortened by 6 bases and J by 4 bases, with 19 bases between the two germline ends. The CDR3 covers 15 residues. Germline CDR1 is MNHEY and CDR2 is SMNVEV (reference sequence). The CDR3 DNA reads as TGTGCCAGCAGCCCACGATGGGACCGGACTTACGAGCAGTACTTC. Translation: CASSPRWDRTYEQYF.

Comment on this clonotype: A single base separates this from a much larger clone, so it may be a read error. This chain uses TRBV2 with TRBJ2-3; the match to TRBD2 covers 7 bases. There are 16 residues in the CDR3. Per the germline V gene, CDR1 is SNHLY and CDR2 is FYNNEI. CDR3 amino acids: CVSSELDSREADTQYF. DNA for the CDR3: TGTGTCAGCAGTGAGTTGGACTCACGGGAGGCAGATACGCAGTATTTT.

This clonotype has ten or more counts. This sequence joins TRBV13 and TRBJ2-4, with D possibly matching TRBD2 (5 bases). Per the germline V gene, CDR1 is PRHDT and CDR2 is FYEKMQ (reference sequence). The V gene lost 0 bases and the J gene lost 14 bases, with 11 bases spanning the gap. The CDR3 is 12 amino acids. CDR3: CASSLGLDGEYF. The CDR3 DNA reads TGTGCCAGCAGCTTAGGCCTGGACGGGGAGTACTTC. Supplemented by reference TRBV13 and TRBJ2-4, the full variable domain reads AAGVIQSPRHLIKEKRETATLKCYPIPRHDTVYWYQQGPGQDPQFLISFYEKMQSDKGSIPDRFSAQQFSDYHSELNMSSLELGDSALYFCASSLGLDGEYFGAGTRLSVL.

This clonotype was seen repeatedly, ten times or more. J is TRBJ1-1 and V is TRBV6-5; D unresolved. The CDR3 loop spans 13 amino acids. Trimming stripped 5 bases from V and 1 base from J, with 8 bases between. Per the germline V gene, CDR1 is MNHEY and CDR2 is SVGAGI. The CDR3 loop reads CASSEVGNTEAFF. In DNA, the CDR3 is TGTGCCAGCAGTGAGGTAGGGAACACTGAAGCTTTCTTT.

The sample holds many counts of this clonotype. CDR3 protein: CASSQGEGGTGAGYTF. DNA for the CDR3: TGCGCCAGCAGCCAAGGGGAAGGAGGGACAGGGGCCGGCTACACCTTC. The V call is TRBV4-1, the J call TRBJ1-2, with 10 bases fitting TRBD1. CDR3 length equals 16 residues. The junction had 10 bases not matched to a gene; V was cut back by 1 base and J by 8 bases. Germline CDR1 and CDR2: MGHRA and YSYEKL.

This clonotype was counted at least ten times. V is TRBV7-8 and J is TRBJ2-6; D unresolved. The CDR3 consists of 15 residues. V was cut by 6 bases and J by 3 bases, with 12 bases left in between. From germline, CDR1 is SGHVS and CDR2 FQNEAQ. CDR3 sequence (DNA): TGTGCCAGCAGGACGGGCGGCGTTGGGGCCAACGTCCTGACTTTC. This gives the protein CASRTGGVGANVLTF.

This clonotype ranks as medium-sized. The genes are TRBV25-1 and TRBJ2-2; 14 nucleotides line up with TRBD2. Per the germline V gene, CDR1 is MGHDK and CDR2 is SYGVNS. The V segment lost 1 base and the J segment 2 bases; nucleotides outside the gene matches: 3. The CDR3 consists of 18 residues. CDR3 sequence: CASSEWGTSGSNTGELFF. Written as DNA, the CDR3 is TGTGCCAGCAGTGAATGGGGGACTAGCGGGAGTAACACCGGGGAGCTGTTTTTT.

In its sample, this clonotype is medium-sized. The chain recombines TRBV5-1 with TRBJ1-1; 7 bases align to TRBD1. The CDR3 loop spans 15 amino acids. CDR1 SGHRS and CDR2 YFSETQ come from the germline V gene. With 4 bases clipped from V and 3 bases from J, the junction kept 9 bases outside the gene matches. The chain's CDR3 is CASSPGDSRDTEAFF. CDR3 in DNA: TGCGCCAGCAGCCCAGGGGACAGTCGGGACACTGAAGCTTTCTTT. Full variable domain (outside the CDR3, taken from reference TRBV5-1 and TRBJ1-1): KAGVTQTPRYLIKTRGQQVTLSCSPISGHRSVSWYQQTPGQGLQFLFEYFSETQRNKGNFPGRFSGRQFSNSRSEMNVSTLELGDSALYLCASSPGDSRDTEAFFGQGTRLTVV.